This TCR beta chain was profiled in a study of blood T cell repertoires in COVID-19. Study information: There were acute and convalescent COVID-19 samples, and they came from the United States, Italy and Spain. PBMCs, B-cell-depleted T cells, or T cells provided the cDNA or gDNA that made up the material.

Per the original data handling: From reference gene primer amplification, estimates of nucleated cell counts were derived. Repertoires were generated with immunoSEQ multiplex PCR, while TCRdb's copy carries only in-frame clones and drops some. V, J and clone size were drawn from that table, and D and trimming were deduced from the DNA. The sample yields approximately 100,000 clones, around three quarters seen once. Of note for this clone: Its ends do not fully match the called genes, so a read error is possible. Other nucleotide sequences in the sample specify the same CDR3.

Germline V lookup: CDR1 SGHDN, CDR2 FVKESK. The CDR3 loop spans 13 amino acids. The sequence was obtained from a human donor in a cohort sampled during active or convalescent COVID-19. The J gene is TRBJ2-2, the V gene TRBV14; D perhaps matches TRBD2 (5 bases). The specimen sequenced was peripheral blood. The CDR3 DNA follows: TGTGCCAGCAGCCAGCAAACTACCGGGGAGTTGTTTTTT. The encoded protein is CASSQQTTGELFF. Full variable domain (missing parts from reference TRBV14 and TRBJ2-2): EAGVTQFPSHSVIEKGQTVTLRCDPISGHDNLYWYRRVMGKEIKFLLHFVKESKQDESGMPNNRFLAERTGGTYSTLKVQPAELEDSGVYFCASSQQTTGELFFGEGSRLTVL.